What follows is one T cell receptor (beta chain) and its context. The antigen is undetermined. The sample originates from a study of human T cells and chemical hapten exposure. For the study at large: Skin of the upper inner arm, around 2 cm by around 2 cm, received 2% DPC for sensitization. The study enrolled mostly female patients with alopecia areata, totalis or universalis.

Indicated time point: patch test 2, 6 weeks after DPC sensitization. The treatment denotes: therapeutic diphenylcyclopropenone sensitization with weekly scalp DPC. Notes on the study in general: PT1 expanded TCR numbers tracked positively with patch test score.

From the RACE reads, TCRdb called clonotypes with MiXCR, one entry per CDR3 protein. The sample includes a few hundred thousand distinct CDR3 sequences, about 6% of them seen just once. The CDR3 extends over 14 amino acids. The V end was cut by 6 bases, the J end by 1 base, with 9 bases between. Germline-derived CDR1 and CDR2 are SGHTA and FQGTGA. Sequences were derived from whole blood, sampled in connection with sensitization to the hapten diphenylcyclopropenone (DPC). The source of this sequence is a woman in her late teens or twenties with alopecia areata. Some clones in this sample may be carry-over from other donors' samples. J is TRBJ2-2 and V is TRBV7-3; D not certain. The CDR3 is CASRNGRNTGELFF. CDR3 bases: TGTGCCAGCAGAAACGGCCGGAACACCGGGGAGCTGTTTTTT. Supplemented by reference TRBV7-3 and TRBJ2-2, the full variable domain reads GAGVSQTPSNKVTEKGKYVELRCDPISGHTALYWYRQSLGQGPEFLIYFQGTGAADDSGLPNDRFFAVRPEGSVSTLKIQRTERGDSAVYLCASRNGRNTGELFFGEGSRLTVL.